This TCR beta chain was identified in a study of shared clonotypes between healthy human individuals. Assay used: immunoSEQ multiplex PCR; TCRdb lists only in-frame clones, some missing. The sample holds 2 million to 2.5 million clones; about 95% are singletons and the top ten take 0.13%. Into CD45RA+ naive and CD45RA-negative memory subsets, the CD4+ cells were split. The sequenced sample consisted of naive CD4+ T cells sorted from blood. Subset noted: CD45RA+ positively selected. The source is a man in his late teens or twenties in good health.

The CDR3, as DNA: TGTGCCAGCAGTTTTCAATCAGGGATGAATAGCAATCAGCCCCAGCATTTT. Translation: CASSFQSGMNSNQPQHF. J is TRBJ1-5 and V is TRBV28; D is perhaps TRBD1 (5 bases). Trimming stripped 3 bases from V and 0 bases from J, with 15 bases between. The CDR3 contains 17 residues. The germline V gene has CDR1 MDHEN and CDR2 SYDVKM.